This is a list of T cell receptor beta chains from one sample in a study of regulatory T cells in long-lasting Graves disease. TCRdb ran MiXCR on the multiplex PCR reads and lists one entry per CDR3 protein. This sample carries around 250,000 distinct CDR3 sequences, roughly 18% of them seen once, and the ten largest clones take about 20%. The input for sequencing was peripheral blood mononuclear cells (PBMCs), taken at new diagnosis, from a patient treated with antithyroid drugs. The receptors derive from a female donor with Graves disease. The CDR3 runs from the conserved cysteine through the conserved F or W. A D gene is named only where the DNA matches it firmly. Clone sizes are given selectively: once, few, many, or a class where the clone is expanded.

V gene	clone size	D gene	J gene	CDR3 protein	CDR3 DNA
TRBV12-3/TRBV12-4	many	NA	TRBJ2-3	CASSAHGSTDTQYF	TGTGCCAGCAGTGCGCACGGGAGCACGGATACGCAGTATTTT
TRBV3-1	many	NA	TRBJ1-5	CASSQDRSQPQHF	TGTGCCAGCAGCCAAGATAGGAGTCAGCCCCAGCATTTT
TRBV20-1	NA	NA	TRBJ1-6	CSAGARGPYNSPLHF	TGCAGTGCTGGAGCAAGGGGCCCTTATAATTCACCCCTCCACTTT
TRBV4-3	many	NA	TRBJ1-5	CASSRRLQADSNQPQHF	TGCGCCAGCAGCCGCCGGCTTCAGGCAGATAGCAATCAGCCCCAGCATTTT
TRBV14	NA	NA	TRBJ2-2	CASSQDLIANTGELFF	TGTGCCAGCAGCCAAGATCTGATAGCGAACACCGGGGAGCTGTTTTTT
TRBV20-1	many	TRBD2	TRBJ2-7	CSASTSGRAGYEQYF	TGCAGTGCTTCGACTAGCGGGAGGGCCGGGTACGAGCAGTACTTC
TRBV9	NA	TRBD2	TRBJ2-3	CASSVASGGGTDTQYF	TGTGCCAGCAGCGTAGCTAGCGGTGGGGGCACAGATACGCAGTATTTT
TRBV11-2	many	NA	TRBJ1-4	CASSLTIEGEKLFF	TGTGCCAGCAGCTTAACCATAGAAGGTGAAAAACTGTTTTTT
TRBV5-1	NA	TRBD1	TRBJ1-4	CASSPGQGKNEKLFF	TGCGCCAGCAGCCCCGGACAGGGGAAAAATGAAAAACTGTTTTTT
TRBV7-3	many	TRBD2	TRBJ2-1	CASSFLKLADNEQFF	TGTGCCAGCAGCTTCCTTAAACTAGCGGACAATGAGCAGTTCTTC
TRBV7-9	many	TRBD1	TRBJ1-2	CASSAQGAEGYTF	TGTGCCAGCAGCGCGCAGGGGGCGGAAGGCTACACCTTC
TRBV27	many	NA	TRBJ1-1	CATRTGTEAFF	TGTGCCACCCGAACGGGGACAGAAGCTTTCTTT
TRBV20-1	few	TRBD1	TRBJ2-7	CSARDRGNRGSGEQYF	TGCAGTGCTAGAGATAGAGGGAACAGGGGCTCAGGCGAGCAGTACTTC
TRBV20-1	NA	NA	TRBJ2-3	CSAAGGATDTQYF	TGCAGTGCTGCCGGCGGGGCAACAGATACGCAGTATTTT
TRBV5-1	NA	TRBD1	TRBJ1-5	CASSLEGGGTETQHF	TGCGCCAGCAGCTTGGAGGGAGGGGGCACGGAGACCCAGCATTTT
TRBV30	many	NA	TRBJ1-5	CAWRGHPNQPQHF	TGTGCCTGGAGGGGACATCCCAATCAGCCCCAGCATTTT
TRBV7-3	many	NA	TRBJ2-1	CASSLIGSSYNEQFF	TGTGCCAGCAGCTTAATCGGCTCCTCCTACAATGAGCAGTTCTTC
TRBV19	many	TRBD1	TRBJ1-4	CASSKGQGEDEKLFF	TGTGCCAGTAGTAAAGGACAGGGGGAGGATGAAAAACTGTTTTTT
TRBV28	NA	TRBD1	TRBJ2-7	CASSQDRVDEQYF	TGTGCCAGCAGTCAGGACAGGGTGGACGAGCAGTACTTC
TRBV5-5	NA	NA	TRBJ2-7	CASSSQLDYEQYF	TGTGCCAGCAGCTCCCAACTAGACTACGAGCAGTACTTC
TRBV10-1	many	NA	TRBJ2-7	CASSDREVGEQYF	TGCGCCAGCAGTGATCGGGAAGTGGGCGAGCAGTACTTC
TRBV10-2	few	TRBD1	TRBJ1-3	CASRHGQVSGNTIYF	TGCGCCAGCAGACATGGACAGGTCTCTGGAAACACCATATATTTT
TRBV28	many	TRBD2	TRBJ2-7	CASTRTSGSGEQYF	TGTGCCAGCACCCGAACCAGCGGGAGCGGTGAGCAGTACTTC
TRBV7-9	NA	NA	TRBJ2-7	CASNLGGSEQYF	TGTGCCAGCAACCTAGGGGGGAGCGAGCAGTACTTC
TRBV10-2	many	NA	TRBJ2-1	CASSEGGRNEQFF	TGCGCCAGCAGTGAAGGGGGGAGAAATGAGCAGTTCTTC
TRBV5-5	NA	TRBD1	TRBJ1-1	CASSLAPTGGLDTEAFF	TGTGCCAGCAGCTTGGCGCCTACAGGGGGCTTAGACACTGAAGCTTTCTTT
TRBV5-1	many	TRBD2	TRBJ2-3	CASSSSGTGTDTQYF	TGCGCCAGCAGCTCTAGCGGGACTGGTACAGATACGCAGTATTTT
TRBV2	many	NA	TRBJ1-1	CASSEGQPNTEAFF	TGTGCCAGCAGTGAAGGGCAGCCGAACACTGAAGCTTTCTTT
TRBV5-8	few	NA	TRBJ1-5	CASSLTRNQPQHF	TGTGCCAGCAGCTTGACCCGAAATCAGCCCCAGCATTTT
TRBV18	NA	TRBD2	TRBJ2-3	CASSPGLAGYTQYF	TGTGCCAGCTCACCAGGACTAGCGGGATATACGCAGTATTTT
TRBV2	many	NA	TRBJ1-5	CASSPTSHRPQHF	TGTGCCAGCAGTCCGACCTCTCACCGGCCCCAGCATTTT
TRBV12-3/TRBV12-4	NA	NA	TRBJ1-2	CASSDRYQRGYTF	TGTGCCAGCAGTGACAGGTACCAGAGAGGCTACACCTTC
TRBV18	many	NA	TRBJ1-4	CASSPRASNEKLFF	TGTGCCAGCTCGCCCAGGGCGTCTAATGAAAAACTGTTTTTT
TRBV2	NA	NA	TRBJ2-3	CASRLGVTDTQYF	TGTGCCAGCAGGCTGGGGGTCACAGATACGCAGTATTTT
TRBV7-9	NA	TRBD1	TRBJ2-1	CASSVGTGGHEQFF	TGTGCCAGCAGCGTCGGGACAGGGGGCCATGAGCAGTTCTTC
TRBV9	NA	NA	TRBJ2-1	CASGGDSTGDYNEQFF	TGTGCCAGCGGCGGAGACTCCACGGGGGACTACAATGAGCAGTTCTTC
TRBV27	many	NA	TRBJ1-1	CASSVQGRTEAFF	TGTGCCAGCAGCGTACAGGGTAGAACTGAAGCTTTCTTT
TRBV20-1	NA	NA	TRBJ2-7	CSASDSGSSYEQYF	TGCAGTGCTAGCGATAGCGGTAGCTCCTACGAGCAGTACTTC
TRBV4-2	many	NA	TRBJ1-4	CASSQDGSQGGEKLFF	TGTGCCAGCAGCCAAGATGGGAGCCAGGGTGGCGAAAAACTGTTTTTT
TRBV28	many	TRBD2	TRBJ2-4	CASSARAGRQNIQYF	TGTGCCAGCAGCGCCCGAGCGGGAAGACAAAACATTCAGTACTTC
TRBV25-1	NA	NA	TRBJ1-6	CASSEPIGSSYNSPLHF	TGTGCCAGCAGTGAACCAATCGGAAGCTCCTATAATTCACCCCTCCACTTT
TRBV15	many	NA	TRBJ2-5	CATSTPMGELTF	TGTGCCACCAGCACTCCAATGGGGGAACTCACGTTC